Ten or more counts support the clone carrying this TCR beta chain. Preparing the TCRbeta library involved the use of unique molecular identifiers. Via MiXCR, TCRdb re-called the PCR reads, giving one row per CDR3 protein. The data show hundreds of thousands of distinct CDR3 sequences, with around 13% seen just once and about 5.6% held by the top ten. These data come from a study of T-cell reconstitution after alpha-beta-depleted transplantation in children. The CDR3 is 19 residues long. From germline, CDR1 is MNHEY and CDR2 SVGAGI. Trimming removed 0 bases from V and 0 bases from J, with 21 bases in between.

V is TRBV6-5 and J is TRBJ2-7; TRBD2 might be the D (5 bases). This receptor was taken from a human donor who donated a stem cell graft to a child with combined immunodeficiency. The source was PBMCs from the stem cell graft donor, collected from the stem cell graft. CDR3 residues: CASSYSKYRRGAASYEQYF. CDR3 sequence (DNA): TGTGCCAGCAGTTACTCGAAGTATAGACGCGGAGCGGCCTCCTACGAGCAGTACTTC.